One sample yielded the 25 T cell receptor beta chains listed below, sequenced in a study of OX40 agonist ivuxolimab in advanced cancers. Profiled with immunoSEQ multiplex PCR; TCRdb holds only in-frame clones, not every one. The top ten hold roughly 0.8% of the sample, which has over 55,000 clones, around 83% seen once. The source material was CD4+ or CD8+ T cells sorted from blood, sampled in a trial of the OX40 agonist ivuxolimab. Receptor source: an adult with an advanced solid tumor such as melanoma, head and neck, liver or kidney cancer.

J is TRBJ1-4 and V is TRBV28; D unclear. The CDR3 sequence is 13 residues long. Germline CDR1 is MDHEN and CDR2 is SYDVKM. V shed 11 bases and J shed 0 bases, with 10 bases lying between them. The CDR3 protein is CAGNSPTNEKLFF. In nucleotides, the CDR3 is TGTGCCGGAAATTCGCCAACTAATGAAAAACTGTTTTTT.

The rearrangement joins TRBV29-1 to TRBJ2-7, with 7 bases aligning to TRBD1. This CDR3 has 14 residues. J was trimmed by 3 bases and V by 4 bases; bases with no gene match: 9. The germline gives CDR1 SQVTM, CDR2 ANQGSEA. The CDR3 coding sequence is TGCAGCGTTGTCATTAACAGGGGATACTACGAGCAGTACTTC. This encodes CSVVINRGYYEQYF.

CDR3 sequence reads: CASSRDSDNYGYTF. The CDR3 DNA follows: TGTGCCAGCAGCCGGGACAGTGACAACTATGGCTACACCTTC. The gene calls are TRBV2 and TRBJ1-2; 7 nucleotides agree with TRBD1. Germline V gene data show CDR1 as SNHLY and CDR2 as FYNNEI. The junction had 6 bases not matched to a gene; V was cut back by 6 bases and J by 2 bases. The CDR3 has 14 residues.

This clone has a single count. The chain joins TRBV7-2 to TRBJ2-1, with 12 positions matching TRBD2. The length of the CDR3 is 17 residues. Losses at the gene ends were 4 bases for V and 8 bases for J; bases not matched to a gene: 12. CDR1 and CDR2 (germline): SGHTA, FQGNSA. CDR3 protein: CASSSGGLAGKGYEQFF. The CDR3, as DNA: TGTGCCAGCAGCTCTGGCGGACTAGCGGGGAAAGGCTATGAGCAGTTCTTC.

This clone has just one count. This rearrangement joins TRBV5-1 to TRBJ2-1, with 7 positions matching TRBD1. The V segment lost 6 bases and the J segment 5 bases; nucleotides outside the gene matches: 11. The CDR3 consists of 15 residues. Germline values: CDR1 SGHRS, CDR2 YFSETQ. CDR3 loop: CASTTRDRLDNEQFF. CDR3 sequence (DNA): TGCGCCAGCACCACCCGGGACAGACTCGACAATGAGCAGTTCTTC.

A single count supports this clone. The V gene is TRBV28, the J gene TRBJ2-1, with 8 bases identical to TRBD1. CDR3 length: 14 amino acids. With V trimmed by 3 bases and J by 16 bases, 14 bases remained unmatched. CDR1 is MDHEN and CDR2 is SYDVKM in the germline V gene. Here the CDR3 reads CASSFPQGAHNYFF. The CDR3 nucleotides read TGTGCCAGCAGTTTTCCCCAGGGGGCGCATAATTATTTCTTC.

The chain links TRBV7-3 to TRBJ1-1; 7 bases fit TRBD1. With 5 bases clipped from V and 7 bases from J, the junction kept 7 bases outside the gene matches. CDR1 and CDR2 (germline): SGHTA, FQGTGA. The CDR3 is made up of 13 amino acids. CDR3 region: CASSVRQGGEAFF. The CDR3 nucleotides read TGTGCCAGCAGCGTAAGACAGGGAGGTGAAGCTTTCTTT. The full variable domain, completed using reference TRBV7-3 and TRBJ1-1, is GAGVSQTPSNKVTEKGKYVELRCDPISGHTALYWYRQSLGQGPEFLIYFQGTGAADDSGLPNDRFFAVRPEGSVSTLKIQRTERGDSAVYLCASSVRQGGEAFFGQGTRLTVV.

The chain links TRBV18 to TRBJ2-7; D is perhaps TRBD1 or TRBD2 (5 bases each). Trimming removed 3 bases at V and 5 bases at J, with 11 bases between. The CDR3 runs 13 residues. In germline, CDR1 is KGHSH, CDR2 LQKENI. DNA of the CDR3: TGTGCCAGCTCACCCCGGGACGTAGACGAGCAGTACTTC. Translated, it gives CASSPRDVDEQYF.

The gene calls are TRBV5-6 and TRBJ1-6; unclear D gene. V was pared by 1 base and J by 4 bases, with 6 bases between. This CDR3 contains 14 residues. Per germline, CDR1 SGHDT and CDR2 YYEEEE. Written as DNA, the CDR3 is TGTGCCAGCAGCTTGAGGCCTTATAATTCACCCCTCCACTTT. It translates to CASSLRPYNSPLHF.

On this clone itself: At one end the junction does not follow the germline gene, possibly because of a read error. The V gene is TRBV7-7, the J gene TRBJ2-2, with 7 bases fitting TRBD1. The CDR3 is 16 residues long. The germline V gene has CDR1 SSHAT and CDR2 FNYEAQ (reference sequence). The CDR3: CASSLVTGANTGELFF. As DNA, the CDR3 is TGTGCTAGCAGCTTAGTAACAGGGGCGAACACCGGGGAGCTGTTTTTT.

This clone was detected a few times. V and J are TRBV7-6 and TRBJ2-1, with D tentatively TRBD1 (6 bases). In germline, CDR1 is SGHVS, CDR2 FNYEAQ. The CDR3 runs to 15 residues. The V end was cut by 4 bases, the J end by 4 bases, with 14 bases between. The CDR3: CASSWTSGTYNEQFF. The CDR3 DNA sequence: TGTGCCAGCAGCTGGACCTCCGGGACATACAATGAGCAGTTCTTC.

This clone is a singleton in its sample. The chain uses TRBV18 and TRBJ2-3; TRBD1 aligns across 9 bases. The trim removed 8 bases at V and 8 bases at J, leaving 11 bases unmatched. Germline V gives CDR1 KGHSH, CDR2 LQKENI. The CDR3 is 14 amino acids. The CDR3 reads CASREGTGSGTQYF. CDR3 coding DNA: TGTGCCAGCCGGGAAGGGACAGGGTCGGGTACGCAGTATTTT.

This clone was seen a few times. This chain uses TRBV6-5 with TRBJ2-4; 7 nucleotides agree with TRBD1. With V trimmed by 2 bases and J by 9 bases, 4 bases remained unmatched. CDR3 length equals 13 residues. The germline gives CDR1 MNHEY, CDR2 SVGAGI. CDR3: CASSYDRVAIQYF. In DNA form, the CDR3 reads TGTGCCAGCAGTTACGACAGGGTTGCCATTCAGTACTTC.

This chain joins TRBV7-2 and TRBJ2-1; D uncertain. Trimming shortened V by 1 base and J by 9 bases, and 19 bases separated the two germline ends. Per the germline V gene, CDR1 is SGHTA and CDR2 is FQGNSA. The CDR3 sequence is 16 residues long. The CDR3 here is CASSLGQVGRISEQFF. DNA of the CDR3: TGTGCCAGCAGCTTAGGGCAGGTCGGTCGGATTAGTGAGCAGTTCTTC. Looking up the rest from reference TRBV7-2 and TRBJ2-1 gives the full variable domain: GAGVSQSPSNKVTEKGKDVELRCDPISGHTALYWYRQSLGQGLEFLIYFQGNSAPDKSGLPSDRFSAERTGGSVSTLTIQRTQQEDSAVYLCASSLGQVGRISEQFFGPGTRLTVL.

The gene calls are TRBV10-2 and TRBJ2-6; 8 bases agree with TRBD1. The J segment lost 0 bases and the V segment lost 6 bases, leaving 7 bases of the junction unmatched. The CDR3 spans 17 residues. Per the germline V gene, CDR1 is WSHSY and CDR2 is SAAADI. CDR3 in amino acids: CASRDRESFSGANVLTF. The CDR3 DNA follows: TGCGCCAGCAGGGACAGGGAATCTTTCTCTGGGGCCAACGTCCTGACTTTC.

CDR3: CASSLGLVGYGYTF. In DNA form, the CDR3 reads TGTGCCAGCAGTCTGGGATTAGTGGGCTATGGCTACACCTTC. V usage is TRBV2 and J usage is TRBJ1-2; D unclear. V was pared by 5 bases and J by 4 bases, with 14 bases between. Germline values: CDR1 SNHLY, CDR2 FYNNEI. The CDR3 has 14 residues.

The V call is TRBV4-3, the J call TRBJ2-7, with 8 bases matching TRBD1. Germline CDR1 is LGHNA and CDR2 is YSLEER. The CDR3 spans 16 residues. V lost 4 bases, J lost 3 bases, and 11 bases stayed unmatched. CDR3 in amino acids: CASSPTLDRGGYEQYF. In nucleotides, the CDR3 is TGCGCCAGCAGCCCTACTCTTGACAGGGGTGGCTACGAGCAGTACTTC.

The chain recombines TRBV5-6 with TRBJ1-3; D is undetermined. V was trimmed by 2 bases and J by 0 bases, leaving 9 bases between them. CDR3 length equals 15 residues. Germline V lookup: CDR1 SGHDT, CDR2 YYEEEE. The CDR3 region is CASSLDRYSGNTIYF. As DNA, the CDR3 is TGTGCCAGCAGCTTAGACCGCTACTCTGGAAACACCATATATTTT.

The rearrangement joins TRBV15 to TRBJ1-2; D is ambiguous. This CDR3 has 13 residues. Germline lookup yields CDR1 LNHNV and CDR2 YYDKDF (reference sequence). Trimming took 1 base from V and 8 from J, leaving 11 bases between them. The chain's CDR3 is CATSRAASGGYTF. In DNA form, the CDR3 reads TGTGCCACCAGCAGAGCCGCCTCCGGGGGCTACACCTTC.

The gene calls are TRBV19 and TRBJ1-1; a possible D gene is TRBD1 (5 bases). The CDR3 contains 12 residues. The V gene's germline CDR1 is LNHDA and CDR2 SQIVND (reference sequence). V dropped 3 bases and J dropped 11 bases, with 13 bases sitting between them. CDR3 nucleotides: TGTGCCAGTAGTATCGGAGGGACTAGGGCTTTCTTT. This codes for CASSIGGTRAFF. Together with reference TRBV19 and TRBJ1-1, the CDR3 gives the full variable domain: DGGITQSPKYLFRKEGQNVTLSCEQNLNHDAMYWYRQDPGQGLRLIYYSQIVNDFQKGDIAEGYSVSREKKESFPLTVTSAQKNPTAFYLCASSIGGTRAFFGQGTRLTVV.

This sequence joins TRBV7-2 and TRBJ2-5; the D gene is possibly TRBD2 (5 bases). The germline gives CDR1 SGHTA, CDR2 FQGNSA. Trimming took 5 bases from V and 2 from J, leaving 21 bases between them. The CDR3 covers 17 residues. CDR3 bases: TGTGCCAGCAGCCCAACGCGAAGCGCAAGACTACAAGAGACCCAGTACTTC. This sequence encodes CASSPTRSARLQETQYF.

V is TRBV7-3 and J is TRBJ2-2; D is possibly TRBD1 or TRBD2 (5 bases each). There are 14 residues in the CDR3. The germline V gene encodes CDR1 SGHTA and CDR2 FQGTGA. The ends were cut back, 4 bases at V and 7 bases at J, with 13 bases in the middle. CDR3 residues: CASSSRGGGGELFF. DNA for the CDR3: TGTGCCAGCAGCTCACGGGGCGGTGGCGGGGAGCTGTTTTTT. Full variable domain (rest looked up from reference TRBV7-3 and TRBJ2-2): GAGVSQTPSNKVTEKGKYVELRCDPISGHTALYWYRQSLGQGPEFLIYFQGTGAADDSGLPNDRFFAVRPEGSVSTLKIQRTERGDSAVYLCASSSRGGGGELFFGEGSRLTVL.

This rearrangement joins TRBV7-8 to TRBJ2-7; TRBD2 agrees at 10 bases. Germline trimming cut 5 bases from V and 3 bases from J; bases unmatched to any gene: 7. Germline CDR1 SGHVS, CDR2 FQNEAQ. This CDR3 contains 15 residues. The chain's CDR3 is CASSQRTSGHYEQYF. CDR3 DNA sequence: TGTGCCAGCAGCCAAAGGACTAGCGGCCACTACGAGCAGTACTTC.

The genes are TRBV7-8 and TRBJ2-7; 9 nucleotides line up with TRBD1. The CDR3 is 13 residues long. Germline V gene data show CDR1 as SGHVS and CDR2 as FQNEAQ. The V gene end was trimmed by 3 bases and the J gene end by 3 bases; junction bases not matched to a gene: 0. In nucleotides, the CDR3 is TGTGCCAGCAGCTTGACAGGGGGCTACGAGCAGTACTTC. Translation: CASSLTGGYEQYF.

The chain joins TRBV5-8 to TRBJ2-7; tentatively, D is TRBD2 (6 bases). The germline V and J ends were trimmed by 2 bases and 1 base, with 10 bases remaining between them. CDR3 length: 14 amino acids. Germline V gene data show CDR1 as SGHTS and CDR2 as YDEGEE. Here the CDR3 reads CASSFGGVSYEQYF. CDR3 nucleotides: TGTGCCAGCAGCTTCGGGGGTGTTTCCTACGAGCAGTACTTC.